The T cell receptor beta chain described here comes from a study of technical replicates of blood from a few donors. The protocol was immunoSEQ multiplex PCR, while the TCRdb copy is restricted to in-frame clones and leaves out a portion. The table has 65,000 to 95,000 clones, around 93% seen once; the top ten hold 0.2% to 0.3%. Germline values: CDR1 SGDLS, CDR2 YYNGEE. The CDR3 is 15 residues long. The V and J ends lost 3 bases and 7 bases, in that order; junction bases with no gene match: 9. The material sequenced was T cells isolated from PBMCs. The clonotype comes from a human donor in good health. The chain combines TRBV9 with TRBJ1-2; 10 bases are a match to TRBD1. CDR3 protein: CASSARQGARVGYTF. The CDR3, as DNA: TGTGCCAGCAGCGCGCGACAGGGGGCAAGGGTTGGCTACACCTTC.